This T cell receptor (beta chain) is from a study of blood T cell repertoires in COVID-19. The J segment lost 4 bases and the V segment lost 5 bases, leaving 2 bases of the junction unmatched. CDR1 and CDR2 from the germline V gene are SGHTA and FQGTGA. CDR3 length: 15 amino acids. Here immunoSEQ multiplex PCR was the method, and the copy in TCRdb shows in-frame clones only, minus some. The repertoire holds hundreds of thousands of clones, with about four fifths as singletons. The chain couples TRBV7-3 to TRBJ2-1; 13 bases are a match to TRBD2. The material sequenced was peripheral blood. The sequence was collected from a woman of 80 years or more with COVID-19, enrolled during active disease. This chain's CDR3 is CASSRTSGSYNEQFF. The CDR3 DNA is TGTGCCAGCAGCCGGACTAGCGGGAGTTACAATGAGCAGTTCTTC.